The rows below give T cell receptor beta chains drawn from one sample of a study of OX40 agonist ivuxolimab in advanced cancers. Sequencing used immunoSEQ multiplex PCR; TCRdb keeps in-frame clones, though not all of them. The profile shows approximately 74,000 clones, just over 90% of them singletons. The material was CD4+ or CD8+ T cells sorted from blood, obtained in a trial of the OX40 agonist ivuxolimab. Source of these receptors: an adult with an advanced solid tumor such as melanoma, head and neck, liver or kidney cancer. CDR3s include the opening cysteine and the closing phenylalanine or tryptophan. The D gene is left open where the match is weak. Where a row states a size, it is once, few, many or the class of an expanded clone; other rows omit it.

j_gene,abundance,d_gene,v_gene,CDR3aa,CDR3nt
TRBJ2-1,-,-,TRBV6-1,CASSESRFLNEQFF,TGTGCCAGCAGTGAATCGAGGTTTTTGAATGAGCAGTTCTTC
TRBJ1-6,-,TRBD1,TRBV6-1,CASRQGRSYNSPLHF,TGTGCCAGTAGACAGGGTCGGTCCTATAATTCACCCCTCCACTTT
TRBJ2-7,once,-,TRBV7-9,CASSGHSYEQYF,TGTGCCAGCAGCGGACACTCCTACGAGCAGTACTTC
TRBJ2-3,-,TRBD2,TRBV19,CASSPRTRSSTDTQYF,TGTGCCAGTAGTCCCCGGACTAGATCTAGCACAGATACGCAGTATTTT
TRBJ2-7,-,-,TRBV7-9,CASSRYSYEQYF,TGTGCCAGCAGCCGGTACTCCTACGAGCAGTACTTC
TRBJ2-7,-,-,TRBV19,CASSIWQGSSYEQYF,TGTGCCAGTAGTATCTGGCAGGGAAGCTCCTACGAGCAGTACTTC
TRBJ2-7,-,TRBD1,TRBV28,CASSRYRTGGEYEQYF,TGTGCCAGCAGCCGCTATAGGACAGGGGGCGAGTACGAGCAGTACTTC
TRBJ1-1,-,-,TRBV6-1,CASTVLNTEAFF,TGTGCCAGCACGGTCCTGAACACTGAAGCTTTCTTT
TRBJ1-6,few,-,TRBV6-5,CASSYSGDRSPLHF,TGTGCCAGCAGTTACTCCGGGGATAGGTCACCCCTCCACTTT
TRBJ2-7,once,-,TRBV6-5,CASSYSEGRGEQYF,TGTGCCAGCAGTTACTCTGAGGGGCGGGGAGAGCAGTACTTC
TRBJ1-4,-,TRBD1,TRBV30,CAADRGGEKLFF,TGTGCCGCGGACAGGGGCGGGGAAAAACTGTTTTTT
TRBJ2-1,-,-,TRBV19,CASSTISSYNEQFF,TGTGCCAGTAGCACTATCAGCTCCTACAATGAGCAGTTCTTC
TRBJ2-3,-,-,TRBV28,CASSLGERVTDTQYF,TGTGCCAGCAGTTTAGGGGAGAGGGTCACAGATACGCAGTATTTT
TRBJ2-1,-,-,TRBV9,CASSVGQGTGNEQFF,TGTGCCAGCAGCGTAGGTCAGGGGACGGGCAATGAGCAGTTCTTC
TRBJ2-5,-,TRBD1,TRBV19,CASSIGRGQYETQYF,TGTGCCAGTAGTATCGGCAGGGGGCAGTATGAGACCCAGTACTTC
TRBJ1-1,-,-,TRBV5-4,CASSETANTEAFF,TGTGCCAGCAGCGAGACAGCAAACACTGAAGCTTTCTTT
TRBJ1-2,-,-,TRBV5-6,CATALEGANYGYTF,TGTGCCACCGCGTTGGAAGGAGCTAACTATGGCTACACCTTC
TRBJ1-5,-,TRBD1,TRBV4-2,CASSQDGGGEQPQHF,TGTGCCAGCAGCCAAGATGGAGGGGGCGAACAGCCCCAGCATTTT
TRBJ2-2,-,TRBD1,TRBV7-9,CASSPRTGGLTGELFF,TGTGCCAGCAGCCCTCGGACAGGGGGACTAACCGGGGAGCTGTTTTTT
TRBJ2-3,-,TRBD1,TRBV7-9,CASSLVVGQTDTQYF,TGTGCCAGCAGCTTAGTTGTGGGACAGACAGATACGCAGTATTTT
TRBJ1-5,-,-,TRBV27,CASSLLSGLNQPQHF,TGTGCCAGCAGTTTATTATCAGGTCTGAATCAGCCCCAGCATTTT
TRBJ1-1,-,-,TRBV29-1,CSATPRGRGVYEAFF,TGCAGCGCTACGCCTCGAGGCAGGGGTGTTTATGAAGCTTTCTTT
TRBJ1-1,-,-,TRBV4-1,CASSQAINTEAFF,TGCGCCAGCAGCCAAGCAATAAACACTGAAGCTTTCTTT
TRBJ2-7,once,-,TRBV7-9,CASSLPITYEQYF,TGTGCCAGCAGCTTACCCATTACCTACGAGCAGTACTTC
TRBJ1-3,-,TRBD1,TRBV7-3,CASSLDRGTGNTIYF,TGTGCCAGCAGCTTGGACAGGGGGACTGGAAACACCATATATTTT
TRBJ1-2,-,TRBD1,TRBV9,CASSDQGEGYTF,TGTGCCAGCAGCGATCAGGGGGAAGGCTACACCTTC
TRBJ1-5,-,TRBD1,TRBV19,CASSSLQEGAYQPQHF,TGTGCCAGTTCTAGCCTCCAGGAGGGGGCCTATCAGCCCCAGCATTTT
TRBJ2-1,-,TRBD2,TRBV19,CASSTWTSGAFNEQFF,TGTGCCAGTAGTACCTGGACTAGCGGGGCTTTCAATGAGCAGTTCTTC
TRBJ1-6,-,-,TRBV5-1,CASSLEWPPNSPLHF,TGCGCCAGCAGCTTGGAGTGGCCCCCTAATTCACCCCTCCACTTT
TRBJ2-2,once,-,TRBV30,CALLPATYTGELFF,TGTGCCTTACTTCCGGCCACCTACACCGGGGAGCTGTTTTTT
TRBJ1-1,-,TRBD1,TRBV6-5,CASSPRTGGTEAFF,TGTGCCAGCAGTCCTAGGACAGGAGGCACTGAAGCTTTCTTT
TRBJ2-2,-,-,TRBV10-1,CASSEGRGHGELFF,TGCGCCAGCAGTGAGGGCAGGGGTCACGGGGAGCTGTTTTTT
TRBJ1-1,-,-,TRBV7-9,CASSLEGGQAFF,TGTGCCAGCAGCTTAGAAGGGGGGCAGGCTTTCTTT
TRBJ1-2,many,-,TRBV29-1,CSVEVEWGQKYGYTF,TGCAGCGTTGAAGTGGAGTGGGGGCAGAAGTATGGCTACACCTTC